This entry concerns a single TCR beta chain. What it binds is unknown. Primers included in the PCR were 60 Vbeta and 13 Jbeta primers. Authors' methods: An analysis that came later counted 80 million or so unique TCR beta chains, approximately 9.9 million shared. The method was immunoSEQ multiplex PCR; TCRdb's version includes in-frame clones alone and lacks a portion of them. The DNA was the basis for D and trimming; V, J and clone size are from that table. This table has fewer than 120,000 clones, approximately 84% appearing once. The data were taken from a study of cytomegalovirus exposure and HLA in healthy donors. Across the study: Most donors, about 77% of around 400 genotyped, fell in the Caucasian-associated ancestry cluster. General study results and limits: Later analysis suggested links between common viral pathogens and several top significant clusters. One variant, a missense change in DCLRE1C, was linked in a later analysis to TCR beta V- and J-gene trimming.

Trimming shortened V by 3 bases and J by 6 bases, and 11 bases separated the two germline ends. In germline, CDR1 is SNHLY, CDR2 FYNNEI. The CDR3 spans 13 residues. Sequenced input: PBMCs. The TCR sequence derives from a man aged 40-50 years in good health and CMV-seronegative. The chain uses TRBV2 and TRBJ1-2; D perhaps matches TRBD1 (6 bases). CDR3 protein: CASSEVRGHGYTF. CDR3 nucleotides: TGTGCCAGCAGTGAGGTCAGGGGCCATGGCTACACCTTC.